This T cell receptor (beta chain) was profiled in a study of monozygotic twins with inflammatory bowel disease. Study results and caveats: Possibly because of limited power, concordant and discordant twins showed no difference in repertoire similarity.

Eight separate reactions for every sample produced the cDNA. TCRdb re-called the 5' RACE reads and shows each CDR3 protein once, DNA omitted. Its clone listing holds approximately 160,000 distinct CDR3 sequences. A word on this clonotype: The antigen is not known.

Sequenced sample: blood. This clonotype was obtained from a human donor with ulcerative colitis or Crohn's disease, or a healthy co-twin of an affected twin (not recorded which).

The CDR3 region is CASSFNRAGYTF. This chain links TRBV11-1 with TRBJ1-2. The CDR3 has 12 residues. Germline values: CDR1 SGHAT, CDR2 FQDESV (reference sequence).